The entry below describes one T cell receptor beta chain. Its antigen remains unidentified. No qualities accompany the bases; no much larger clone lies one base away. The data were taken from a study of shared clonotypes between healthy human individuals (dated by TCRdb to about 2020). Turning to the overall study: Three men and a couple of women, aged 18 to 49 years, made up the cohort. Blood TCR repertoires of about 5 healthy adults were deeply sequenced to estimate repertoire size and the extent of clonotype sharing between individuals. For each donor, three plates each were used for CD4 naive and CD4 memory, two plates were used for CD8 naive, and one plate was used for CD8 memory. Leukapheresis yielded between about 0.85 and 9 billion PBMCs per donor. To increase sequencing depth and limit assay-specific biases, different laboratories used diverse techniques to prepare libraries and sequence TCR repertoires. What the work shows at the level of the full study, not this receptor alone: Pairwise subsampling indicated that sequencing depth was expected to affect the degree of clonotype sharing among donors. Sampling was restricted to blood, and TCR repertoires in tissues likely differ from the TCR repertoires found in blood. Higher generation probabilities were observed for clonotypes shared by all four sorted-subset donors than for non-shared clonotypes. About 5% of naive CD4, around 3.6% of naive CD8, about 2.5% of memory CD4, and 0.4% of memory CD8 clonotypes were shared across several donors. Rarefaction of sorted-subset datasets indicated incomplete sequencing despite the large sequencing depth. Because the study included only a small number of donors, the genetic and exposure-history diversity represented was limited. Larger estimated clonotype richness was generally found for naive subsets than for memory subsets.

Healthy HIV-negative adults with no recently reported acute infections or vaccinations were included as donors. Only Caucasian adults living in Nashville, Tennessee, USA were represented among the donors. Magnetic negative selection was used to enrich CD4+ T cells, after which naive cells were positively selected on CD45RA and the negative fraction became the memory subset. Blood was obtained by leukapheresis, after which PBMCs were separated by Ficoll-Histopaque density gradient centrifugation and cryopreserved in liquid nitrogen vapor phase. Purity and quantity of every magnetically sorted T cell population were checked by analytical flow cytometry. Genomic DNA was isolated from every sorted fraction and measured by UV absorbance on a Nanodrop 2000c. Using the deep immunoSEQ assay, TCR CDR3 regions were amplified from genomic DNA by multiplex PCR. Genomic DNA extracted from each cell subset was distributed evenly over all wells of several immunoSEQ 96-well plates, and each plate served as one replicate. For sorted subsets, approximately 210 ng genomic DNA, equal to 30,000 to 35,000 T cell genomes, was loaded into each replicate PCR. The purified libraries were quantified using a Qubit 3.0 fluorometer, sized with a Bioanalyzer 2100, and then quantified again using the KAPA Library Quantification kit. Every immunoSEQ 96-well plate was sequenced on a separate single-read 150-cycle Illumina NextSeq 550 flow cell. In the source study's methods: The immunoSEQ output contained only junctional sequences without quality scores, so filtering could not match that applied to full-length reads. Sequences were annotated with PyIR, a Python wrapper for IgBLAST v1.9, and V/J genes and CDR3 were assigned using IMGT germline references. Reads with weak V/J assignments (E-value above 1e-6), missing CDR3, stop codons, out-of-frame junctions, or ambiguous translated residues were removed. V3J clonotypes were defined as sequences sharing an identical inferred V gene, J gene, and CDR3 amino acid sequence. To compute the percentage overlap between repertoires, the number of shared unique clonotypes was divided by the size of the smaller repertoire. Repertoire richness was assessed with RTK rarefaction, the Chao1 estimator, and Recon v2.1 estimates of unobserved clonotypes. Generation probabilities were computed with OLGA for all TCRbeta clonotypes obtained by the gDNA method from several donors. This is the immuneACCESS table as TCRdb keeps it, with only in-frame sequences that have V and J called. A part of the clones is gone; compared with another copy, unresolved V genes explain less than half, and the rest is unexplained. That table supplies the V and J calls and clone size; D and trimming were determined from the DNA. The sample table holds under 2.5 million clones, of which roughly 92% were seen once. Clones ranked in the top ten supply around 0.38% of the sample.

The CDR3 holds 15 amino acids from the cysteine to the phenylalanine. Only the CDR3 part of the read is kept: 45 bases, read in frame from the first base. V is pared back by 4 bases and J by 0 bases, with 10 bases lying between the germline termini. CDR1 and CDR2 (MNHNS, SASEGT) derive from the germline V gene. The TCR originated in a man between 18 and 29 years old in good health. Some clones in this sample may be carry-over from other donors' samples. Sequenced: naive CD4+ T cells from PBMCs. Taken with the paper, the label for cell subset or site translates to: CD45RA+ positively selected. The V and J genes are TRBV6-1 and TRBJ2-1, with the D gene call left open. Here is the DNA: TGTGCCAGCAGTGTAGGCGTAACCTCCTACAATGAGCAGTTCTTC. It translates as CASSVGVTSYNEQFF.